This is a list of T cell receptor beta chains from one sample in a study of beta chain features in type 1 diabetes. Sequencing was performed with immunoSEQ multiplex PCR; in TCRdb, only in-frame clones are kept and a portion is missing. The sample carries roughly 450,000 clones, about 14% recorded once. Sequenced input: naive CD4+ T cells from blood. The source of these receptors is a man aged 25-45 years in good health. Each CDR3 is given with its conserved first and last residue. Clone size is stated in some rows and not others, as once, few, many or a class when expanded.

v_call clone_size cdr3_aa
TRBV19 . CASRPWPRGAYGYTF
TRBV30 few CAWTETSDTQYF
TRBV30 . CAWKPGQLRDTEAFF
TRBV2 . CASRDSYEQYF
TRBV6-1 few CASSPRTSGQETQYF
TRBV7-2 few CASSSGLAGGNTDTQYF
TRBV7-2 few CASSSTGSSYNEQFF
TRBV7-9 few CASSPAGRFTDTQYF
TRBV29-1 . CSVGRTLNEQFF
TRBV5-4 . CASSPSSWVWGNEQFF
TRBV5-6 . CASSRDRFEKLFF
TRBV7-6 few CASSSLNEQYF
TRBV13 few CASSLGPLRSGRLNEQFF
TRBV9 . CASSVDRGETQYF
TRBV4-1 few CASSQTGTGNNQPQHF
TRBV7-2 few CASSPGTAPVGAQYF
TRBV30 few CAWSPGRSNQPQHF
TRBV27 . CASSLIVGRGNEQFF
TRBV9 . CASSVGEGETQYF
TRBV7-2 few CASSLAVYEQYF
TRBV5-1 few CASSPRQATSYEQYF
TRBV2 many CASSEAQSTQYF
TRBV7-9 . CASSLYRLAGAIVVETQYF
TRBV4-1 few CASSQETGPYNEQFF
TRBV7-9 few CASSPTRGSPLHF
TRBV7-8 . CASSLGTYTEAFF